The rows below give T cell receptor beta chains drawn from one sample of a study of OX40 agonist ivuxolimab in advanced cancers. Using immunoSEQ multiplex PCR, the repertoire was profiled, and TCRdb retains in-frame clones only, with some absent. The sample consists of about 18,000 clones, about 80% of them appearing once. Sequencing was performed on CD4+ or CD8+ T cells sorted from blood, taken in a trial of the OX40 agonist ivuxolimab. The origin of the receptors is an adult with an advanced solid tumor such as melanoma, head and neck, liver or kidney cancer. CDR3s include the opening cysteine and the closing phenylalanine or tryptophan. The D gene is left open where the match is weak. Clone sizes are given selectively: once, few, many, or a class where the clone is expanded.

D gene | J gene | clone size | CDR3 length | V gene | CDR3 protein | CDR3 DNA
- | TRBJ2-3 | - | 14 | TRBV7-2 | CASSNDLGTDTQYF | TGTGCCAGCAGCAACGACCTCGGGACGGATACGCAGTATTTT
TRBD2 | TRBJ2-5 | - | 16 | TRBV4-1 | CASSLLAGVTQETQYF | TGCGCCAGCAGCCTACTAGCGGGAGTTACTCAAGAGACCCAGTACTTC
TRBD1 | TRBJ2-7 | - | 13 | TRBV6-6 | CASRPDRAYEQYF | TGTGCCAGCAGACCGGACAGGGCCTACGAGCAGTACTTC
- | TRBJ1-1 | - | 16 | TRBV4-1 | CASSQESRAVVTEAFF | TGCGCCAGCAGCCAAGAAAGTAGGGCGGTCGTCACTGAAGCTTTCTTT
TRBD2 | TRBJ2-2 | - | 17 | TRBV9 | CASSPNLGLAYTGELFF | TGTGCCAGCAGCCCTAACTTGGGACTAGCGTACACCGGGGAGCTGTTTTTT
- | TRBJ2-3 | - | 14 | TRBV21-1 | CAREGLAATDTQYF | TGTGCCAGGGAGGGGCTAGCCGCCACAGATACGCAGTATTTT
- | TRBJ1-5 | few | 14 | TRBV19 | CASSPLYPNQPQHF | TGTGCCAGTAGTCCCCTTTACCCCAATCAGCCCCAGCATTTT
- | TRBJ2-1 | - | 13 | TRBV27 | CASSYGTYNEQFF | TGTGCCAGCAGTTACGGGACCTACAATGAGCAGTTCTTC
- | TRBJ2-2 | - | 14 | TRBV5-5 | CASSWWAGTGELFF | TGTGCCAGCAGCTGGTGGGCCGGGACCGGGGAGCTGTTTTTT
TRBD1 | TRBJ2-7 | - | 12 | TRBV7-2 | CASSSGTEEQYF | TGTGCCAGCAGCTCCGGGACAGAAGAGCAGTACTTC
- | TRBJ1-1 | - | 12 | TRBV2 | CATTGGNTEAFF | TGTGCCACTACGGGGGGGAACACTGAAGCTTTCTTT
- | TRBJ2-5 | - | 15 | TRBV5-6 | CASSSRQVLQETQYF | TGTGCCAGCAGCTCAAGACAAGTACTTCAAGAGACCCAGTACTTC
- | TRBJ1-2 | once | 11 | TRBV6-5 | CAAANWDGYTF | TGTGCGGCGGCTAACTGGGATGGCTACACCTTC
- | TRBJ2-1 | - | 16 | TRBV4-2 | CASSQGHRVNGDEQFF | TGTGCCAGCAGCCAAGGGCACCGAGTAAACGGAGATGAGCAGTTCTTC
TRBD2 | TRBJ2-3 | - | 17 | TRBV29-1 | CSVVTGTSGRPTDTQYF | TGCAGCGTAGTTACCGGGACTAGCGGGAGACCCACAGATACGCAGTATTTT
TRBD2 | TRBJ2-1 | - | 13 | TRBV2 | CAGEGLLGTEQFF | TGTGCCGGCGAGGGACTACTCGGCACTGAGCAGTTCTTC
TRBD2 | TRBJ2-2 | - | 17 | TRBV28 | CASSPIAGGPDTGELFF | TGTGCCAGCAGTCCTATAGCGGGGGGGCCGGACACCGGGGAGCTGTTTTTT
- | TRBJ2-5 | - | 12 | TRBV4-1 | CASSRAEGTQYF | TGCGCCAGCAGCCGAGCCGAGGGGACCCAGTACTTC
- | TRBJ1-4 | medium-sized | 16 | TRBV7-8 | CASSLELTATNEKLFF | TGTGCCAGCAGCTTAGAGCTTACTGCAACTAATGAAAAACTGTTTTTT
- | TRBJ1-6 | - | 12 | TRBV19 | CASSISSSPLHF | TGTGCCAGTAGTATAAGCAGTTCACCCCTCCACTTT
TRBD2 | TRBJ2-7 | few | 13 | TRBV5-3 | CARSPPGGNEQYF | TGTGCCAGAAGCCCCCCGGGGGGGAACGAGCAGTACTTC
- | TRBJ1-1 | few | 12 | TRBV7-9 | CASSLTNAEAFF | TGTGCCAGCAGCTTGACAAATGCTGAAGCTTTCTTT
TRBD1 | TRBJ2-5 | - | 15 | TRBV11-1 | CASSGEDRAQETQYF | TGTGCCAGCAGCGGTGAGGACAGGGCTCAAGAGACCCAGTACTTC
- | TRBJ2-1 | - | 17 | TRBV27 | CASSLSAGRSSYNEQFF | TGTGCCAGCAGTTTATCGGCGGGGCGAAGCTCCTACAATGAGCAGTTCTTC
- | TRBJ1-3 | few | 16 | TRBV28 | CASSLIGRGLGNTIYF | TGTGCCAGCAGTTTGATCGGAAGGGGACTTGGAAACACCATATATTTT
- | TRBJ1-1 | - | 13 | TRBV9 | CASSVEGNTEAFF | TGTGCCAGCAGCGTAGAAGGGAACACTGAAGCTTTCTTT
TRBD1 | TRBJ1-2 | - | 16 | TRBV7-2 | CASSLNRGSPLNGYTF | TGTGCCAGCAGCCTCAACAGGGGGTCCCCCTTAAATGGCTACACCTTC
- | TRBJ1-1 | few | 15 | TRBV18 | CASSPSRMVNTEAFF | TGTGCCAGCTCACCAAGCCGCATGGTAAACACTGAAGCTTTCTTT
- | TRBJ2-1 | - | 12 | TRBV6-5 | CASSLGSDEQFF | TGTGCCAGCAGTTTGGGATCCGATGAGCAGTTCTTC
- | TRBJ1-2 | - | 15 | TRBV4-1 | CASSQESRPGGGYTF | TGCGCCAGCAGCCAAGAATCGCGGCCCGGGGGTGGCTACACCTTC
TRBD1 | TRBJ2-7 | - | 15 | TRBV9 | CASSPAGTGTYEQYF | TGTGCCAGCAGTCCCGCCGGGACAGGCACCTACGAGCAGTACTTC
- | TRBJ1-5 | - | 16 | TRBV4-1 | CASSQESGFNNQPQHF | TGCGCCAGCAGCCAAGAATCAGGGTTTAACAATCAGCCCCAGCATTTT
TRBD1 | TRBJ2-7 | - | 13 | TRBV5-4 | CASSPGTAREQYF | TGTGCCAGCAGCCCGGGGACAGCTCGGGAGCAGTACTTC
- | TRBJ1-1 | - | 12 | TRBV19 | CASSTRNTEAFF | TGTGCCAGTAGTACCCGGAACACTGAAGCTTTCTTT
- | TRBJ2-7 | - | 14 | TRBV5-8 | CASSMDSYSYEQYF | TGTGCCAGCAGCATGGACAGCTACTCCTACGAGCAGTACTTC
- | TRBJ2-7 | once | 13 | TRBV13 | CASSLLAGYEQYF | TGTGCCAGCAGCTTGTTGGCAGGGTACGAGCAGTACTTC
- | TRBJ2-1 | - | 14 | TRBV4-1 | CASSQDLGYNEQFF | TGCGCCAGCAGCCAAGATTTGGGGTACAATGAGCAGTTCTTC
- | TRBJ1-2 | - | 13 | TRBV6-5 | CASSASLGRGYTF | TGTGCCAGCAGTGCCTCCCTGGGTCGCGGCTACACCTTC